The clone carrying this T cell receptor (beta chain) turned up a few times. From germline, CDR1 is MNHEY and CDR2 SMNVEV (reference sequence). The ends were cut back, 7 bases at V and 3 bases at J, with 7 bases in the middle. CDR3 length: 12 residues. This specimen belongs to a study of blood T cell repertoires in COVID-19. Study-wide background: The study drew acute and convalescent COVID-19 samples from the United States, Italy and Spain. Nucleic acid was either cDNA or gDNA, and it came from T cells, B-cell-depleted T cells, or PBMCs.

In the source study's methods: Scientists estimated how many nucleated cells there were by amplifying reference gene primers. Measured with immunoSEQ multiplex PCR; TCRdb has only the in-frame clones, and not every one. Clone size and V and J calls were adopted from that table, with D and trimming inferred from the DNA. The data hold tens of thousands of clones, with 83% observed a single time. The sequencing input was peripheral blood. The chain recombines TRBV27 with TRBJ2-1; weak D call: TRBD2 (5 bases). The clonotype originates from a man in his forties with acute or convalescent COVID-19. As DNA, the CDR3 is TGTGCCAGCAAAGAGGGCTACAATGAGCAGTTCTTC. Amino acid sequence: CASKEGYNEQFF.